This T cell receptor beta chain originates from a study of tumor and adjacent non-tumor tissue in lung cancer. For the study at large: Patients comprised about a dozen adenocarcinoma, a couple of squamous cell carcinoma and 1 small cell lung cancer. Study outcomes and limitations: Tumor TCR diversity, when higher, was linked to shorter survival. Compared with tumor, normal lung showed significantly lower TCR diversity.

TCRbeta libraries were built with three rounds of nested PCR, modified from ARM-PCR. TCRdb re-analysed the multiplex PCR reads in MiXCR, keeping a single row per CDR3 protein. The sample lists over 100,000 distinct CDR3 sequences; about 61% were seen once. As to this clonotype: Its antigen remains unknown. At one boundary the junction diverges from the germline segment, which might be a read error.

No cell sorting was done before RNA was extracted from the tissue. Distant lung tissue was collected more than 3 cm away from the tumor edge. Germline CDR1 reads MNHNY; CDR2 reads SVGAGI (reference sequence). This CDR3 is built from 12 residues. The sequence was collected from a man aged 55 to 70 with non-small cell lung cancer. Sequenced material: distant non-tumor lung tissue. The chain has TRBV6-6 and TRBJ2-7; D is possibly TRBD1 (5 bases). The CDR3 DNA reads TGTGCCAGGAGTGAGCAGGGCTACGGGCAGTACTTC. Translated, it gives CARSEQGYGQYF.